What follows are 8 T cell receptor beta chains derived from one specimen sequenced in a study of CD8+CD57+ T cells in acquired aplastic anemia. According to the study, genomic DNA was the template for TCR beta VDJ and CDR3 profiling. TCRdb used MiXCR to reprocess the reads, holding one entry per CDR3 protein. The table shows some 150,000 distinct CDR3 sequences, with about 48% occurring only once. In patients chosen for sequencing, flow cytometry had shown CD8+CD57+ cell expansion. Material for sequencing was sorted CD4+, CD8+, or CD8+CD57+ T cells (not recorded which) from PBMCs. Receptors originate from a human donor with aplastic anemia.

This clonotype was found a few times. The chain carries TRBV4-1 and TRBJ2-1; 10 bases align to TRBD1. V dropped 3 bases and J dropped 8; count of bases not matched to a gene: 7. Germline lookup yields CDR1 MGHRA and CDR2 YSYEKL. The CDR3 covers 15 residues. DNA of the CDR3: TGCGCCAGCAGCCACAGACAGGGGGCGAGCTATGAGCAGTTCTTC. Encoded protein: CASSHRQGASYEQFF.

The V gene is TRBV25-1, the J gene TRBJ1-1, with 9 positions matching TRBD1. V lost 10 bases, J lost 3 bases, and 12 bases stayed unmatched. CDR1 and CDR2 from the germline V gene are MGHDK and SYGVNS. This CDR3 spans 15 amino acids. CDR3 nucleotides: TGTGCCACCACGAGGACAGGGGCGAGGGACACTGAAGCTTTCTTT. Protein sequence: CATTRTGARDTEAFF.

Concerning this clonotype: A read error is possible here, since a much larger clone lies one base away. The chain combines TRBV6-2 or TRBV6-3 with TRBJ1-2, with D hard to call. The germline gives CDR1 MNHEY, CDR2 SVGEGT. There are 13 residues in the CDR3. Trimming took 0 bases from V and 6 from J, leaving 8 bases between them. DNA of the CDR3: TGTGCCAGCAGTTACTCGATCGGTCATGGCTACACCTTC. This sequence encodes CASSYSIGHGYTF.

Turning to this clonotype: A read error is possible here, since a much larger clone lies one base away. V is TRBV12-3 or TRBV12-4 and J is TRBJ2-1; D gene uncertain. CDR3 length: 12 amino acids. Here the CDR3 reads CASRADYNELFF. The DNA of the CDR3 is TGTGCCAGCAGAGCAGATTACAATGAGCTGTTCTTC.

Details on this clonotype: In this CDR3 the conserved last residue, phenylalanine or tryptophan, is missing, so a read error is likely. The genes are TRBV5-1 and TRBJ2-5, with D possibly TRBD2 on 6 matching bases. Trimming took off 0 bases at V and 3 bases at J, with 12 bases between the two ends. The CDR3 contains 15 residues. Germline V gene data show CDR1 as SGHRS and CDR2 as YFSETQ. The chain's CDR3 is CASSLAGRGEETQYS. DNA for the CDR3: TGCGCCAGCAGCTTGGCCGGGAGAGGAGAAGAGACCCAGTACTCC.

The chain recombines TRBV12-3 or TRBV12-4 with TRBJ2-7, with D perhaps TRBD2 (7 bases). Trimming removed 5 bases at V and 4 bases at J, with 15 bases between. This CDR3 has 14 residues. The CDR3 nucleotides read TGTGCCAGCAGTGCCGGGGGGCCCAGGTACGAGCAGTACTTC. Protein sequence: CASSAGGPRYEQYF.

This clonotype was seen once. The chain couples TRBV5-6 to TRBJ2-7, with D perhaps given as TRBD1 or TRBD2 (5 bases each). The V end lost 4 bases, the J end lost 5 bases, and 16 bases lay between the germline ends. The germline V gene has CDR1 SGHDT and CDR2 YYEEEE. This CDR3 contains 14 residues. The CDR3 is CASSRDGAGDEQYF. Here the CDR3 DNA reads TGTGCCAGCAGCAGGGACGGAGCTGGAGACGAGCAGTACTTC. Filled out from reference TRBV5-6 and TRBJ2-7, the complete variable domain reads DAGVTQSPTHLIKTRGQQVTLRCSPKSGHDTVSWYQQALGQGPQFIFQYYEEEERQRGNFPDRFSGHQFPNYSSELNVNALLLGDSALYLCASSRDGAGDEQYFGPGTRLTVT.

V and J are TRBV15 and TRBJ2-1, with 9 bases that match TRBD2. Germline lookup yields CDR1 LNHNV and CDR2 YYDKDF (reference sequence). The CDR3 runs to 16 residues. Unmatched junction bases numbered 8, after V lost 0 bases and J lost 8 bases. In DNA, the CDR3 is TGTGCCACCAGCAGAGATGGTCTAGCGGGGTTGGATGAGCAGTTCTTC. Translated: CATSRDGLAGLDEQFF. The variable domain in full, completed from reference TRBV15 and TRBJ2-1, reads DAMVIQNPRYQVTQFGKPVTLSCSQTLNHNVMYWYQQKSSQAPKLLFHYYDKDFNNEADTPDNFQSRRPNTSFCFLDIRSPGLGDTAMYLCATSRDGLAGLDEQFFGPGTRLTVL.